This T cell receptor (beta chain) was found in a study of blood T cell repertoires in COVID-19. Whole-study context: COVID-19 samples from acute and convalescent phases originated in the United States, Italy and Spain. PBMCs, B-cell-depleted T cells, or T cells were the source of the cDNA or gDNA that made up the material.

Germline V CDR1 and CDR2: GTSNPN, SVGIG (reference sequence). This CDR3 has 14 amino acids. Trimming pared 2 bases from V and 4 bases from J, leaving 12 bases between. Authors' data handling: Using reference gene primer amplification, nucleated cell counts were estimated. TCRdb's table, derived via immunoSEQ multiplex PCR, lists solely in-frame clones and lacks some. The D gene and trimming were derived from the DNA, and the V and J assignments and clone size from that table. The sample consists of some 100,000 clones, roughly 92% of them appearing once. This TCR came from a man between 45 and 60 years old with active COVID-19. The J gene is TRBJ1-5, the V gene TRBV30; weak D call: TRBD1 (6 bases). Sequencing was performed on peripheral blood. The CDR3 loop reads CAWSRQGRNQPQHF. The CDR3 coding sequence is TGTGCCTGGAGTAGGCAGGGGCGGAATCAGCCCCAGCATTTT.